Shown below are 12 T cell receptor beta chains from a single sample sequenced in a study of blood T cell repertoires in COVID-19. The method was immunoSEQ multiplex PCR; TCRdb's version includes in-frame clones alone and lacks a portion of them. The sample records roughly 80,000 clones, about 82% being singletons. Material for sequencing was peripheral blood. The source is a woman aged 55 to 70 with acute or convalescent COVID-19.

The chain joins TRBV4-1 to TRBJ2-1, with 11 bases lining up with TRBD2. The CDR3 has 20 amino acids. V was pared by 0 bases and J by 4 bases, with 14 bases of the junction left unmatched. Germline assignment: CDR1 MGHRA and CDR2 YSYEKL. CDR3 residues: CASSQESRLAGNTRYNEQFF. Written as DNA, the CDR3 is TGCGCCAGCAGCCAAGAAAGCCGACTAGCGGGGAACACCCGGTACAATGAGCAGTTCTTC.

This chain uses TRBV9 with TRBJ2-5; TRBD2 is a possible D gene (5 bases). The CDR3 contains 16 residues. The V gene lost 0 bases and the J gene lost 5 bases, with 17 bases spanning the gap. CDR1 is SGDLS and CDR2 is YYNGEE in the germline V gene. CDR3 sequence (DNA): TGTGCCAGCAGCGTAGGCGGTAGTGAACTAGGGGAGACCCAGTACTTC. Translating gives CASSVGGSELGETQYF.

The genes are TRBV7-9 and TRBJ2-5, with TRBD2 matching 9 bases. The trim removed 4 bases at V and 5 bases at J, leaving 8 bases unmatched. CDR3 size: 15 residues. Germline CDR1 SEHNR, CDR2 FQNEAQ (reference sequence). CDR3 sequence: CASSSFGGGVETQYF. The DNA for the CDR3 is TGTGCCAGCAGCTCATTTGGCGGGGGGGTCGAGACCCAGTACTTC.

J is TRBJ2-1 and V is TRBV14; 7 bases are a match to TRBD1. The ends lost 1 base at V and 7 bases at J; junction bases unmatched: 7. The CDR3 extends over 15 amino acids. Germline V lookup: CDR1 SGHDN, CDR2 FVKESK. The CDR3 sequence: CASSQGQGRFNEQFF. The DNA of the CDR3 is TGTGCCAGCAGCCAAGGACAGGGCCGGTTTAATGAGCAGTTCTTC.

The V call is TRBV27, the J call TRBJ1-5, with TRBD1 as a possible D gene (5 bases). V lost 0 bases to trimming and J lost 2 bases, with 11 bases between them. The CDR3 consists of 16 residues. Germline CDR1 MNHEY, CDR2 SMNVEV (reference sequence). CDR3 amino acids: CASSLSSIGGNQPQHF. The CDR3, as DNA: TGTGCCAGCAGTTTATCGAGTATAGGGGGCAATCAGCCCCAGCATTTT.

V and J are TRBV6-5 and TRBJ2-1; 7 nucleotides line up with TRBD1. The CDR3 contains 15 residues. Germline V gene lookup returns CDR1 MNHEY and CDR2 SVGAGI. J lost 0 bases, V lost 6 bases, and 5 bases had no gene match. CDR3 sequence reads: CASRRRDSSYNEQFF. CDR3 DNA: TGTGCCAGCAGACGCCGGGACAGCTCCTACAATGAGCAGTTCTTC.

V is TRBV6-5 and J is TRBJ1-6; the D gene is possibly TRBD1 (5 bases). V was clipped by 6 bases and J by 10 bases, with 13 bases between them. This CDR3 region has 13 residues. Germline lookup yields CDR1 MNHEY and CDR2 SVGAGI. DNA of the CDR3: TGTGCCAGCAGACCCAAAGACAGATCACCCCTCCACTTT. Its translation: CASRPKDRSPLHF.

The CDR3 sequence is CASSYSQGDQPQHF. CDR3 coding DNA: TGTGCCAGCAGTTACAGCCAGGGGGATCAGCCCCAGCATTTT. The rearrangement joins TRBV6-5 to TRBJ1-5; 7 nucleotides agree with TRBD1. Germline V gene sequence: CDR1 MNHEY, CDR2 SVGAGI. The CDR3 is 14 amino acids. With 2 bases clipped from V and 5 bases from J, the junction kept 3 bases outside the gene matches.

V is TRBV3-1 (or the pseudogene TRBV3-2) and J is TRBJ1-1; 7 nucleotides align to TRBD1. Germline V gene lookup returns CDR1 LGHDT and CDR2 YNNKEL (reference sequence). This CDR3 is built from 15 residues. Trimming removed 0 bases from V and 4 bases from J; junction bases left unmatched: 5. DNA for the CDR3: TGTGCCAGCAGCCAAGATCTAGGGACAGTCACTGAAGCTTTCTTT. Its protein is CASSQDLGTVTEAFF.

On this clone: The sample holds other DNA sequences that translate to the same CDR3. The chain uses TRBV5-1 and TRBJ2-3; TRBD1 matches at 8 bases. The CDR3 spans 14 residues. Unmatched junction bases numbered 3, after V lost 5 bases and J lost 1 base. The germline V gene has CDR1 SGHRS and CDR2 YFSETQ. Here the CDR3 reads CASSQGQGTDTQYF. CDR3 in DNA: TGCGCCAGCAGTCAGGGACAGGGCACAGATACGCAGTATTTT. Full variable domain (missing parts from reference TRBV5-1 and TRBJ2-3): KAGVTQTPRYLIKTRGQQVTLSCSPISGHRSVSWYQQTPGQGLQFLFEYFSETQRNKGNFPGRFSGRQFSNSRSEMNVSTLELGDSALYLCASSQGQGTDTQYFGPGTRLTVL.

The CDR3 sequence: CASSRTGNDQPQHF. The CDR3 DNA reads TGTGCCAGCAGCAGGACAGGGAATGATCAGCCCCAGCATTTT. This chain connects TRBV9 to TRBJ1-5; TRBD1 matches at 8 bases. The CDR3 length is 14 residues. In germline, CDR1 is SGDLS, CDR2 YYNGEE. J lost 5 bases, V lost 4 bases, and 5 bases had no gene match.

The V gene is TRBV10-3, the J gene TRBJ2-1; 7 positions agree with TRBD1. CDR3 size: 12 residues. Per the germline V gene, CDR1 is ENHRY and CDR2 is SYGVKD. V lost 10 bases to trimming and J lost 8 bases; unmatched junction nucleotides: 8. The CDR3 coding sequence is TGTGCCACGGACAGGAACAGGGATGAGCAGTTCTTC. Protein sequence: CATDRNRDEQFF.